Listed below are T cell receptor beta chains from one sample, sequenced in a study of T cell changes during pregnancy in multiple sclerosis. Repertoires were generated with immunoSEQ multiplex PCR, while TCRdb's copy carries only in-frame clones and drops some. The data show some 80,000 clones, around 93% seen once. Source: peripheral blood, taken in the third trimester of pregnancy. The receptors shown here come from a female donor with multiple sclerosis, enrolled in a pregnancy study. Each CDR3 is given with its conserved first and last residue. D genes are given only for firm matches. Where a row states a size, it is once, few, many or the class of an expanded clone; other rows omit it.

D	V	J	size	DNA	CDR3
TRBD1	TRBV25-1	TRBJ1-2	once	TGTGCCAGCAGTGTCTCCGGGACAGGGGCTGGCTACACCTTC	CASSVSGTGAGYTF
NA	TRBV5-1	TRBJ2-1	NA	TGCGCCAGCAGCTTAGAGGGGGGGCACAATGAGCAGTTCTTC	CASSLEGGHNEQFF
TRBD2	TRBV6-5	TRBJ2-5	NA	TGTGCCAGCAGTTACTCGGTAGCGGGGGAGACCCAGTACTTC	CASSYSVAGETQYF
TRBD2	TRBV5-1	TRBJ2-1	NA	TGCGCCAGCAGCCCTTTAGCGGGGTCCTCCTACAATGAGCAGTTCTTC	CASSPLAGSSYNEQFF
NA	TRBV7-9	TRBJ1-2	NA	TGTGCCAGCAGCCGAGACAGGTGGGGCTATGGCTACACCTTC	CASSRDRWGYGYTF
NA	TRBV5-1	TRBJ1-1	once	TGCGCCACCATGGGCGGGGGCACTGAAGCTTTCTTT	CATMGGGTEAFF
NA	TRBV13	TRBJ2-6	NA	TGTGCCAGCAGCTACTCTCTTGGCGGCTTCTCTCTCTCTGGGGCCAACGTCCTGACTTTC	CASSYSLGGFSLSGANVLTF
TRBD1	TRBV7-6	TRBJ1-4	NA	TGTGCCAGCAGCCTTGGAACAGGGGTGGGTGAAAAACTGTTTTTT	CASSLGTGVGEKLFF
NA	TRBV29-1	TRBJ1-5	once	TGCAGCTTTTCCCAACAGGGTGATCAGCCCCAGCATTTT	CSFSQQGDQPQHF
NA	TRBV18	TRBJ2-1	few	TGTGCCAGCTCCCCATCCCCCAGGGAGCAGTTCTTC	CASSPSPREQFF
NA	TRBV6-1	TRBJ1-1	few	TGTGCCACCTCGGCAGGGATCACTGAAGCTTTCTTT	CATSAGITEAFF
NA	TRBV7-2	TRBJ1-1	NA	TGTGCCAGCAGCCACAGGCAGCGGGGCCCCAACACTGAAGCTTTCTTT	CASSHRQRGPNTEAFF
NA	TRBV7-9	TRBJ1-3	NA	TGTGCCAGCAGCATCTACACGGGAGTGGGTGGAAACACCATATATTTT	CASSIYTGVGGNTIYF
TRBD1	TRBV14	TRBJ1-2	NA	TGTGCCAGCAGCCCCCTGGACAGGGTAGAAAGGGGCTACACCTTC	CASSPLDRVERGYTF
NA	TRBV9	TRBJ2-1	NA	TGTGCCAGCAGCGTAGGCAGGGCTGGTCGGCATGAGCAGTTCTTC	CASSVGRAGRHEQFF
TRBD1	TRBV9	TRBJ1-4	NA	TGTGCCAGCAGCGTAGCGGCGACAGGGAGAGGGAATGAAAAACTGTTTTTT	CASSVAATGRGNEKLFF
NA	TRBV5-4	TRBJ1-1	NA	TGTGCCAGCAGCTTGCCGGGGTCGTATACTGAAGCTTTCTTT	CASSLPGSYTEAFF
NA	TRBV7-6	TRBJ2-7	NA	TGTGCCAGCAGCTTAGGGGCACAGGGACCCCACGAGCAGTACTTC	CASSLGAQGPHEQYF
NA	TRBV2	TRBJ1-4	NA	TGTGCCAGCAGAAACACAGGGTACGCAACTAATGAAAAACTGTTTTTT	CASRNTGYATNEKLFF
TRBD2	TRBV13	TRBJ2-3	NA	TGTGCCAGCAGCACGGGACTACTCGGTCCCACAGATACGCAGTATTTT	CASSTGLLGPTDTQYF
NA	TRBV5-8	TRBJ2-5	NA	TGTGCCAGCAGCTTGGAGGGAGCAGAGACCCAGTACTTC	CASSLEGAETQYF
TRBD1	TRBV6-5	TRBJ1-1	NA	TGTGCCAGCAGACCCGGGGACAGGGTTAATGAAGCTTTCTTT	CASRPGDRVNEAFF
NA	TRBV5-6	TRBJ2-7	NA	TGTGCCAGCAGCTTGGCCGACAGCTCCTACGAGCAGTACTTC	CASSLADSSYEQYF
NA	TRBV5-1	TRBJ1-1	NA	TGCGCCAGCAGGGGGTCAGGGGACACTGAAGCTTTCTTT	CASRGSGDTEAFF
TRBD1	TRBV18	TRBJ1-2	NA	TGTGCCAGCTCACCGGAGGGACAGGGCCATGGCTACACCTTC	CASSPEGQGHGYTF
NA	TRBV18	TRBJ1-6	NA	TGTGCCAGCTCACCTTTTTCGGGGGATAATAATTCACCCCTCCACTTT	CASSPFSGDNNSPLHF
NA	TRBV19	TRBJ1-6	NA	TGTGCCAGTAGTATTCAGGGTCGTTCACCCCTCCACTTT	CASSIQGRSPLHF